Presented here are 29 T cell receptor beta chains from one specimen sequenced in a study of shared clonotypes between healthy human individuals (dated by TCRdb to 2018 to 2021). Receptors were amplified or captured by the immunoSEQ multiplex PCR assay. TCRdb holds this immuneACCESS table with in-frame rearrangements only. Some clones are missing; in checked studies, unresolved V genes explain under half, and the rest has no known cause. This sample is represented by approximately 2.4 million clones; around 95% of them were singletons. The ten largest clonotypes hold less than 0.15% of the sample. The sequencing input was naive CD4+ T cells sorted from blood. The sample's cell subset or site label, decoded: CD45RA+ positively selected. The receptor set was obtained from a man aged 18 to 29 in good health.

Notes on this clone: The junction departs from germline at one end; a sequencing error may be responsible. The rearrangement links TRBV7-7 to TRBJ2-5; possibly TRBD2 for D (5 bases). From germline, CDR1 is SSHAT and CDR2 FNYEAQ (reference sequence). The CDR3 contains 15 residues. The CDR3 region has the DNA TGTGCTAGCAGCTCGAATCCTTCGAGGGAGGAGACCCAGTACTTC. Translation: CASSSNPSREETQYF.

This clone was picked up one time. The chain is built from TRBV14 and TRBJ2-7; D remains unclear. CDR3 length equals 12 residues. Germline CDR1 SGHDN, CDR2 FVKESK. Deletions cut 6 bases from V and 6 bases from J, with 12 bases between. The CDR3 spells CASSYGFGEQYF. CDR3 coding DNA: TGTGCCAGCAGTTACGGGTTCGGCGAGCAGTACTTC. The full variable domain, its missing parts supplied by reference TRBV14 and TRBJ2-7, is EAGVTQFPSHSVIEKGQTVTLRCDPISGHDNLYWYRRVMGKEIKFLLHFVKESKQDESGMPNNRFLAERTGGTYSTLKVQPAELEDSGVYFCASSYGFGEQYFGPGTRLTVT.

The chain carries TRBV4-1 and TRBJ2-5, with 8 bases matching TRBD2. The CDR3 is 16 residues long. Germline V CDR1 and CDR2: MGHRA, YSYEKL. Unmatched junction bases numbered 5, after V lost 1 base and J lost 1 base. Written as DNA, the CDR3 is TGCGCCAGCAGCCAAGCCACGGGACTAGGCCAAGAGACCCAGTACTTC. Translation gives CASSQATGLGQETQYF.

This chain links TRBV5-1 with TRBJ2-1; maybe TRBD1 (6 bases). Germline assignment: CDR1 SGHRS and CDR2 YFSETQ. The V end lost 4 bases, the J end lost 3 bases, and 17 bases lay between the germline ends. This CDR3 is built from 16 residues. CDR3 region: CASSPGTTAIYNEQFF. The CDR3 nucleotides read TGCGCCAGCAGCCCAGGGACAACGGCTATCTACAATGAGCAGTTCTTC.

The V and J genes are TRBV30 and TRBJ2-7; weak D call: TRBD2 (5 bases). V dropped 5 bases and J dropped 2 bases, with 13 bases sitting between them. From germline, CDR1 is GTSNPN and CDR2 SVGIG (reference sequence). CDR3 size: 13 residues. CDR3 in DNA: TGTGCCTGGTCCTTCGGGGTTCCCTACGAGCAGTACTTC. Its translation: CAWSFGVPYEQYF.

V and J are TRBV6-6 and TRBJ2-1, with D perhaps matching TRBD2 (5 bases). This CDR3 has 11 residues. The germline V gene encodes CDR1 MNHNY and CDR2 SVGAGI (reference sequence). The V end lost 8 bases, the J end lost 15 bases, and 17 bases lay between the germline ends. CDR3 sequence: CASVFRGSGFF. The DNA of the CDR3 is TGTGCCAGCGTGTTCCGGGGATCCGGGTTCTTC.

CDR3 sequence: CASSLEPGRTPHVQQYF. CDR3 nucleotide sequence: TGTGCCAGCAGCTTGGAACCCGGAAGGACTCCCCACGTGCAGCAGTACTTC. This chain links TRBV5-4 with TRBJ2-7; weak D call: TRBD2 (5 bases). The CDR3 is 17 residues long. The germline CDR1 and CDR2 sequences are SGHNT and YYREEE (reference sequence). Trimming stripped 0 bases from V and 8 bases from J, with 24 bases between.

The V and J genes are TRBV6-1 and TRBJ2-7; the D gene is possibly TRBD1 (6 bases). Germline V gene sequence: CDR1 MNHNS, CDR2 SASEGT. Trimming removed 9 bases from V and 3 bases from J, with 15 bases in between. This CDR3 contains 13 residues. The CDR3 here is CARYRVSVYEQYF. DNA of the CDR3: TGTGCCAGGTACAGGGTTTCGGTCTACGAGCAGTACTTC.

For the CDR3, the DNA is TGTGCCTGGAGTCTTGCGGGAGGGAACACCGGGGAGCTGTTTTTT. Its protein is CAWSLAGGNTGELFF. This sequence joins TRBV30 and TRBJ2-2; 8 bases line up with TRBD2. V lost 2 bases to trimming and J lost 1 base; unmatched junction nucleotides: 3. Germline V gene sequence: CDR1 GTSNPN, CDR2 SVGIG (reference sequence). The CDR3 is 15 residues long.

As DNA, the CDR3 is TGTGCCAGCAGCGATGCAGGGGGCCGGACAACTGAAGCTTTCTTT. It yields the protein CASSDAGGRTTEAFF. J is TRBJ1-1 and V is TRBV5-8; 8 nucleotides match TRBD1. The CDR3 is 15 amino acids. Per the germline V gene, CDR1 is SGHTS and CDR2 is YDEGEE. V lost 4 bases and J lost 5; bases outside the gene matches: 10.

The chain combines TRBV28 with TRBJ1-1, with D possibly matching TRBD1 (6 bases). CDR1 is MDHEN and CDR2 is SYDVKM in the germline V gene. The CDR3 covers 12 residues. DNA for the CDR3: TGTGCTGGGGGGGCCGGGAGCACTGAAGCTTTCTTT. This sequence encodes CAGGAGSTEAFF.

V and J are TRBV30 and TRBJ2-1, with D uncertain. V was pared by 3 bases and J by 3 bases, with 9 bases between. This CDR3 is 13 amino acids long. In germline, CDR1 is GTSNPN, CDR2 SVGIG (reference sequence). The CDR3 nucleotides read TGTGCCTGGAGGGCGGACCGCTACAATGAGCAGTTCTTC. Translation: CAWRADRYNEQFF.

The chain joins TRBV6-6 to TRBJ1-1; 8 nucleotides line up with TRBD1. The V gene end was trimmed by 2 bases and the J gene end by 9 bases; junction bases not matched to a gene: 5. The CDR3 totals 13 residues. Germline assignment: CDR1 MNHNY and CDR2 SVGAGI (reference sequence). The CDR3 nucleotides read TGTGCCAGCAGTTACACATGGACAGGGAAAGCTTTCTTT. Translated: CASSYTWTGKAFF.

The V and J genes are TRBV28 and TRBJ2-5; D is possibly TRBD1 (7 bases). Trimming took 4 bases from V and 4 from J, leaving 13 bases between them. Germline CDR1 MDHEN, CDR2 SYDVKM. The length of the CDR3 is 14 residues. CDR3 protein: CASSSSQGGETQYF. In DNA form, the CDR3 reads TGTGCCAGCAGTTCTTCTCAGGGGGGAGAGACCCAGTACTTC.

This chain links TRBV5-1 with TRBJ2-1; 8 bases fit TRBD2. V shed 2 bases and J 6 bases; nucleotides not matched to a gene: 13. Germline V gene sequence: CDR1 SGHRS, CDR2 YFSETQ. CDR3 length: 17 amino acids. CDR3 residues: CASSFSVSGNGINEQFF. In DNA, the CDR3 is TGCGCCAGCAGCTTCAGTGTTAGCGGGAATGGGATCAATGAGCAGTTCTTC.

The chain recombines TRBV6-5 with TRBJ2-1, with D perhaps TRBD1 or TRBD2 (5 bases each). CDR1 is MNHEY, CDR2 SVGAGI, per germline. V was trimmed by 9 bases and J by 7 bases, leaving 19 bases between them. The CDR3 is 14 amino acids. CDR3 sequence reads: CASTRDAGWNEQFF. The DNA of the CDR3 is TGTGCCAGTACCCGGGACGCCGGATGGAATGAGCAGTTCTTC.

Worth noting for this clone: The sample has other DNA sequences that encode this CDR3 too. CDR3 sequence reads: CASSESLGQETQYF. CDR3 sequence (DNA): TGCGCCAGCAGTGAGTCGTTAGGACAAGAGACCCAGTACTTC. The chain uses TRBV10-1 and TRBJ2-5; no clear D gene. The CDR3 runs to 14 residues. Germline-derived CDR1 and CDR2 are WNHNN and SYGVQD (reference sequence). V was cut by 0 bases and J by 2 bases, with 7 bases left in between.

In this sample, this clone turned up a few times. This sequence joins TRBV27 and TRBJ1-2, with a possible D match to TRBD1 (5 bases). Germline CDR1 reads MNHEY; CDR2 reads SMNVEV (reference sequence). V lost 5 bases and J lost 9, with 16 bases in between. This CDR3 region has 13 residues. The CDR3 bases are TGTGCCAGCAGTCCCGAAGGGGCAGGAAGCTACACCTTC. Its translation is CASSPEGAGSYTF.

In regard to this clone: Distinct nucleotide sequences in the sample also encode this CDR3. J is TRBJ1-5 and V is TRBV2; D may be TRBD1 (6 bases). The germline V gene has CDR1 SNHLY and CDR2 FYNNEI. The V and J ends lost 4 bases and 5 bases respectively, with 15 bases between them. The CDR3 consists of 15 residues. The CDR3 sequence: CASSVYRVSDQPQHF. The CDR3 DNA reads TGTGCCAGCAGTGTATACAGGGTGAGCGATCAGCCCCAGCATTTT.

This clone was observed a single time. This chain links TRBV11-2 with TRBJ2-2; TRBD2 matches at 8 bases. V shed 4 bases, J shed 4 bases, and the junction held 8 bases outside the gene matches. This CDR3 contains 16 residues. The germline V gene has CDR1 SGHAT and CDR2 FQNNGV. This chain's CDR3 is CASSSFAGGPTGELFF. For the CDR3, the DNA is TGTGCCAGCAGCTCATTTGCGGGAGGTCCCACCGGGGAGCTGTTTTTT.

The chain combines TRBV19 with TRBJ2-1; TRBD1 might be the D (6 bases). Germline V gives CDR1 LNHDA, CDR2 SQIVND (reference sequence). Trimming left V 3 bases short and J 0 bases short, with 9 bases between. The CDR3 is 15 amino acids. The CDR3 loop is CASSMKDSSYNEQFF. In nucleotides, the CDR3 is TGTGCCAGTAGTATGAAGGACAGCTCCTACAATGAGCAGTTCTTC.

CDR3 region: CAISDLGDGVHTDTQYF. The DNA of the CDR3 is TGTGCCATCAGTGACCTCGGTGACGGGGTCCACACAGATACGCAGTATTTT. This chain connects TRBV10-3 to TRBJ2-3; the D gene is possibly TRBD2 (5 bases). This CDR3 has 17 amino acids. V was pared by 3 bases and J by 2 bases, with 18 bases between. Germline CDR1 and CDR2: ENHRY and SYGVKD.

This clone appeared once. Other DNA sequences in the same sample also yield this CDR3. The chain employs TRBV18 and TRBJ1-1; D is unresolved. The CDR3 spans 14 residues. V lost 3 bases and J lost 3, with 11 bases in between. The germline gives CDR1 KGHSH, CDR2 LQKENI. CDR3 in amino acids: CASSPLGMDTEAFF. The CDR3 DNA reads TGTGCCAGCTCACCGTTAGGGATGGACACTGAAGCTTTCTTT.

The chain recombines TRBV7-2 with TRBJ2-3; TRBD1 is a possible D gene (5 bases). The germline gives CDR1 SGHTA, CDR2 FQGNSA. V lost 1 base and J lost 0, with 8 bases in between. This CDR3 is built from 15 residues. CDR3 amino acids: CASSLGQLSTDTQYF. In nucleotides, the CDR3 is TGTGCCAGCAGCTTAGGACAGCTGAGCACAGATACGCAGTATTTT.

J is TRBJ2-5 and V is TRBV10-3; unclear D gene. Germline V gene data show CDR1 as ENHRY and CDR2 as SYGVKD. Trimming shortened V by 10 bases and J by 5 bases, and 11 bases separated the two germline ends. The CDR3 loop spans 11 amino acids. CDR3 sequence reads: CATSYAETQYF. CDR3 sequence (DNA): TGTGCCACTTCTTATGCGGAGACCCAGTACTTC.

This chain links TRBV5-1 with TRBJ2-5; D may be TRBD1 (5 bases). The germline V and J ends were trimmed by 0 bases and 3 bases, with 9 bases remaining between them. CDR1 and CDR2 from the germline V gene are SGHRS and YFSETQ. The CDR3 is 14 residues long. The CDR3: CASSLEGLEETQYF. The CDR3 DNA is TGCGCCAGCAGCTTGGAGGGGTTAGAAGAGACCCAGTACTTC.

V usage is TRBV27 and J usage is TRBJ2-3; 7 bases agree with TRBD2. Germline V gives CDR1 MNHEY, CDR2 SMNVEV (reference sequence). The CDR3 totals 15 residues. Losses at the gene ends were 5 bases for V and 7 bases for J; bases not matched to a gene: 12. CDR3 loop: CASSLGTTGMYTQYF. CDR3 sequence (DNA): TGTGCCAGCAGTCTCGGGACTACCGGGATGTATACGCAGTATTTT.

The CDR3 nucleotides read TGTGCCAGCAGTTCAATCGGACAGGGCGGCGAGCAGTACTTC. This sequence encodes CASSSIGQGGEQYF. The chain recombines TRBV6-5 with TRBJ2-7; 8 positions agree with TRBD1. The CDR3 totals 14 residues. Germline assignment: CDR1 MNHEY and CDR2 SVGAGI. V was pared by 4 bases and J by 6 bases, with 8 bases of the junction left unmatched.

The chain recombines TRBV30 with TRBJ2-7; TRBD1 or TRBD2 may be the D gene (5 bases each). V was pared by 0 bases and J by 0 bases, with 21 bases between. The germline gives CDR1 GTSNPN, CDR2 SVGIG (reference sequence). There are 18 residues in the CDR3. CDR3 nucleotides: TGTGCCTGGAGTGTACTTGTCTATGGGACCGAGGCCTCCTACGAGCAGTACTTC. Its translation is CAWSVLVYGTEASYEQYF.